This TCR beta chain was recorded in a study of blood T cell repertoires in COVID-19. The CDR3 is 15 residues long. Unmatched junction bases numbered 4, after V lost 4 bases and J lost 2 bases. Germline V lookup: CDR1 SGHRS, CDR2 YFSETQ. The Seattle site enrolled patients during active infection and followed them longitudinally. Produced via immunoSEQ multiplex PCR; TCRdb's table is partial and in-frame only. This sample carries 250,000 or so clones, 70% to 90% of them seen once, and the ten largest clones take roughly 4.9%. V gene TRBV5-1 combines with J gene TRBJ1-2; 11 bases line up with TRBD1. The source material was peripheral blood. The clonotype originates from a woman aged 55-70 years with COVID-19, enrolled during active disease. CDR3 DNA: TGCGCCAGCAGCGCGCGGACAGGGGGCAACTATGGCTACACCTTC. This gives the protein CASSARTGGNYGYTF.